Shown below are 25 T cell receptor beta chains from a single sample sequenced in a study of control samples from healthy donors and cancer patients (dated by TCRdb to the early 2020s). Library preparation was by the immunoSEQ multiplex PCR assay. Drawn from immuneACCESS, this table holds only the in-frame rearrangements with V and J called that TCRdb kept. Clones are partly lost; checked studies trace under half to an unresolved V gene and leave the rest unexplained. This sample holds some 410,000 clones; around 90% were observed only once. The ten largest clones represent 5% to 7% of the sample. Sequenced input: PBMCs. These TCRs come from a man aged 35-49 years with head and neck cancer.

The rearrangement joins TRBV5-1 to TRBJ2-7, with 10 bases aligning to TRBD2. Germline V gene data show CDR1 as SGHRS and CDR2 as YFSETQ. The V segment lost 4 bases and the J segment 5 bases; nucleotides outside the gene matches: 6. The CDR3 loop spans 14 amino acids. Here the CDR3 DNA reads TGCGCCAGCAGCCTGGGGACTAGCGACCACGAGCAGTACTTC. As protein: CASSLGTSDHEQYF.

This chain joins TRBV5-5 and TRBJ1-5, with D uncertain. CDR1 is SGHKS, CDR2 YYEKEE, per germline (reference sequence). V shed 2 bases and J shed 5 bases, with 11 bases lying between them. The CDR3 length is 14 residues. The CDR3 DNA reads TGTGCCAGCAGCTTAGCAGGTCGCGATCAGCCCCAGCATTTT. This encodes CASSLAGRDQPQHF. Filled out from reference TRBV5-5 and TRBJ1-5, the complete variable domain reads DAGVTQSPTHLIKTRGQQVTLRCSPISGHKSVSWYQQVLGQGPQFIFQYYEKEERGRGNFPDRFSARQFPNYSSELNVNALLLGDSALYLCASSLAGRDQPQHFGDGTRLSIL.

This chain connects TRBV19 to TRBJ1-1; D uncertain. The germline CDR1 and CDR2 sequences are LNHDA and SQIVND (reference sequence). V lost 5 bases, J lost 6 bases, and 19 bases lay in between. The CDR3 has 15 amino acids. The CDR3 here is CASSPRLVSVAEAFF. The CDR3 DNA reads as TGTGCCAGTAGTCCCCGGCTGGTCTCGGTCGCTGAAGCTTTCTTT.

V usage is TRBV30 and J usage is TRBJ1-6; 8 bases are shared with TRBD1. The germline gives CDR1 GTSNPN, CDR2 SVGIG (reference sequence). CDR3 length equals 13 residues. The ends lost 4 bases at V and 7 bases at J; junction bases unmatched: 3. CDR3 in amino acids: CAWTGTGNSPLHF. The CDR3 coding sequence is TGTGCCTGGACCGGGACAGGAAATTCACCCCTCCACTTT.

Turning to this clone: The junction differs from germline at one of its ends, possibly a read error. CDR3 coding DNA: TGTGCTAGCAGCCCCGACATCGCGGGGGGGGCTTACGAGCAGTACTTC. Translated, it gives CASSPDIAGGAYEQYF. The V and J genes are TRBV7-7 and TRBJ2-7, with TRBD2 identical over 9 bases. Germline V lookup: CDR1 SSHAT, CDR2 FNYEAQ (reference sequence). The CDR3 extends over 16 amino acids.

This clone came up once. The rearrangement joins TRBV27 to TRBJ2-1; 8 bases map to TRBD2. There are 15 residues in the CDR3. Germline lookup yields CDR1 MNHEY and CDR2 SMNVEV (reference sequence). Germline trimming cut 2 bases from V and 6 bases from J; bases unmatched to any gene: 6. CDR3 loop: CASSLISGSFNEQFF. The CDR3, as DNA: TGTGCCAGCAGTTTAATCAGCGGGAGTTTCAATGAGCAGTTCTTC.

The chain recombines TRBV9 with TRBJ2-2; 7 nucleotides line up with TRBD1. V dropped 4 bases and J dropped 6; count of bases not matched to a gene: 9. The CDR3 spans 15 residues. Germline lookup yields CDR1 SGDLS and CDR2 YYNGEE. CDR3 loop: CASSSHRGSSGELFF. The CDR3 DNA reads TGTGCCAGCAGCTCCCACAGGGGATCGTCCGGGGAGCTGTTTTTT. Looking up the rest from reference TRBV9 and TRBJ2-2 gives the full variable domain: DSGVTQTPKHLITATGQRVTLRCSPRSGDLSVYWYQQSLDQGLQFLIQYYNGEERAKGNILERFSAQQFPDLHSELNLSSLELGDSALYFCASSSHRGSSGELFFGEGSRLTVL.

The chain employs TRBV24-1 and TRBJ2-1; a weak D match, TRBD1 (6 bases). Trimming pared 3 bases from V and 6 bases from J, leaving 11 bases between. The CDR3 length is 14 residues. From germline, CDR1 is KGHDR and CDR2 SFDVKD. The CDR3 reads CATSDVGTPNEQFF. CDR3 nucleotide sequence: TGTGCCACCAGTGATGTCGGGACACCCAATGAGCAGTTCTTC.

The chain combines TRBV3-1 (or the pseudogene TRBV3-2) with TRBJ2-3; D gene unclear. V dropped 3 bases and J dropped 1 base, with 2 bases sitting between them. CDR1 LGHDT and CDR2 YNNKEL come from the germline V gene (reference sequence). This CDR3 spans 12 amino acids. Written as DNA, the CDR3 is TGTGCCAGCAGCCACCGCACAGATACGCAGTATTTT. Translation gives CASSHRTDTQYF.

The chain joins TRBV19 to TRBJ2-2; 7 nucleotides match TRBD2. Germline CDR1 and CDR2: LNHDA and SQIVND (reference sequence). The CDR3 extends over 16 amino acids. Germline trimming cut 8 bases from V and 2 bases from J; bases unmatched to any gene: 11. CDR3 region: CASGPPAGANTGELFF. The DNA for the CDR3 is TGTGCCAGTGGACCCCCGGCGGGAGCAAACACCGGGGAGCTGTTTTTT.

The chain joins TRBV2 to TRBJ2-7, with unresolved D. The germline V and J ends were trimmed by 7 bases and 3 bases, with 7 bases remaining between them. The CDR3 is made up of 11 amino acids. Germline V gene data show CDR1 as SNHLY and CDR2 as FYNNEI. The CDR3 is CASIGNYEQYF. DNA for the CDR3: TGTGCCAGCATCGGTAACTACGAGCAGTACTTC.

The DNA of the CDR3 is TGTGCCAGCAGCCCTGGGGGTTTTGAGCAGTTCTTC. Protein sequence: CASSPGGFEQFF. V gene TRBV7-9 combines with J gene TRBJ2-1; D assignment may be TRBD1 or TRBD2 (5 bases each). This CDR3 contains 12 residues. CDR1 and CDR2 from the germline V gene are SEHNR and FQNEAQ (reference sequence). Trimming left V 5 bases short and J 9 bases short, with 11 bases between.

The chain employs TRBV28 and TRBJ1-2, with 7 bases fitting TRBD1. Trimming at V came to 8 bases and at J to 4 bases, leaving 10 bases not matched to a gene. CDR1 is MDHEN and CDR2 is SYDVKM in the germline V gene. The CDR3 is made up of 14 amino acids. CDR3 in DNA: TGTGCCAGCCGGGACAGCCAAACCCTCTATGGCTACACCTTC. Protein sequence: CASRDSQTLYGYTF.

This clone was counted only a few times. The chain couples TRBV29-1 to TRBJ2-1; 9 nucleotides agree with TRBD1. Germline V gene sequence: CDR1 SQVTM, CDR2 ANQGSEA. The CDR3 has 13 amino acids. V was clipped by 3 bases and J by 9 bases; unmatched bases: 6. The CDR3 here is CSVDGTGQIEQFF. DNA of the CDR3: TGCAGCGTTGACGGGACAGGGCAGATTGAGCAGTTCTTC.

The chain uses TRBV4-1 and TRBJ2-2; 7 bases map to TRBD2. This CDR3 has 17 residues. Per the germline V gene, CDR1 is MGHRA and CDR2 is YSYEKL. The V segment lost 3 bases and the J segment 5 bases; nucleotides outside the gene matches: 12. The DNA for the CDR3 is TGCGCCAGCAGCCACCTCTTGGGAGGGTTCGTTACCGGGGAGCTGTTTTTT. The encoded protein is CASSHLLGGFVTGELFF.

This clone was seen a handful of times. This rearrangement joins TRBV30 to TRBJ2-7; D unresolved. V lost 1 base and J lost 0, with 7 bases in between. The length of the CDR3 is 13 residues. Germline V gene sequence: CDR1 GTSNPN, CDR2 SVGIG (reference sequence). Written as DNA, the CDR3 is TGTGCCTGGAGTGACGACGCCTCCTACGAGCAGTACTTC. Protein sequence: CAWSDDASYEQYF. The full variable domain, its missing parts supplied by reference TRBV30 and TRBJ2-7, is SQTIHQWPATLVQPVGSPLSLECTVEGTSNPNLYWYRQAAGRGLQLLFYSVGIGQISSEVPQNLSASRPQDRQFILSSKKLLLSDSGFYLCAWSDDASYEQYFGPGTRLTVT.

The J gene is TRBJ1-1, the V gene TRBV28, with no clear D. CDR3 length: 14 amino acids. The germline gives CDR1 MDHEN, CDR2 SYDVKM. The V and J ends lost 2 bases and 1 base respectively, with 8 bases between them. The CDR3 region is CASSLVLGNTEAFF. In nucleotides, the CDR3 is TGTGCCAGCAGTTTAGTCTTAGGGAACACTGAAGCTTTCTTT.

The gene calls are TRBV6-5 and TRBJ2-2, with a tentative D call TRBD2 (6 bases). The CDR3 is 14 residues long. Trimming took 8 bases from V and 6 from J, leaving 16 bases between them. Looked up from germline, CDR1 is MNHEY and CDR2 is SVGAGI. The CDR3 reads CASVVGRLAGELFF. The DNA of the CDR3 is TGTGCCAGCGTCGTGGGGAGGCTAGCCGGGGAGCTGTTTTTT.

The V call is TRBV3-1 (or the pseudogene TRBV3-2), the J call TRBJ2-6, with 9 bases identical to TRBD1. V shed 4 bases and J 3 bases; nucleotides not matched to a gene: 7. This CDR3 is 17 amino acids long. Germline CDR1 is LGHDT and CDR2 is YNNKEL (reference sequence). CDR3 coding DNA: TGTGCCAGCAGCCGCCTGACAGGGGGTGGTGGGGCCAACGTCCTGACTTTC. Protein sequence: CASSRLTGGGGANVLTF.

This clone appeared a single time. This chain links TRBV3-1 (or the pseudogene TRBV3-2) with TRBJ2-2; 15 positions agree with TRBD2. The length of the CDR3 is 18 residues. V shed 4 bases and J 5 bases; nucleotides not matched to a gene: 8. Looked up from germline, CDR1 is LGHDT and CDR2 is YNNKEL (reference sequence). As DNA, the CDR3 is TGTGCCAGCAGCCCGGGACTAGCGGGGGGAAGAGGAACCGGGGAGCTGTTTTTT. Amino acid sequence: CASSPGLAGGRGTGELFF.

Turning to this clone: Other DNA sequences in the same sample also yield this CDR3. This chain uses TRBV28 with TRBJ1-5, with TRBD1 identical over 7 bases. The V segment lost 5 bases and the J segment 0 bases; nucleotides outside the gene matches: 4. CDR1 is MDHEN and CDR2 is SYDVKM in the germline V gene. CDR3 length equals 15 residues. Here the CDR3 DNA reads TGTGCCAGCAGTCTGGGACAGACTAGCAATCAGCCCCAGCATTTT. This translates into CASSLGQTSNQPQHF.

This chain joins TRBV5-1 and TRBJ2-2; D is perhaps TRBD2 (6 bases). The germline V gene encodes CDR1 SGHRS and CDR2 YFSETQ. The V and J ends lost 0 bases and 4 bases respectively, with 10 bases between them. This CDR3 comprises 15 residues. DNA for the CDR3: TGCGCCAGCAGCTTGGGCGGGGTGAGCACCGGGGAGCTGTTTTTT. Encoded protein: CASSLGGVSTGELFF.

The chain carries TRBV15 and TRBJ1-4; the D is unclear. The V and J ends lost 0 bases and 3 bases respectively, with 14 bases between them. Looked up from germline, CDR1 is LNHNV and CDR2 is YYDKDF (reference sequence). The CDR3 covers 17 residues. CDR3 nucleotide sequence: TGTGCCACCAGCAGAGATCGGGCCGACTGGGCTAATGAAAAACTGTTTTTT. Amino acid sequence: CATSRDRADWANEKLFF.

In the case of this clone: Other DNA sequences in the same sample also yield this CDR3. The chain combines TRBV6-4 with TRBJ2-3; TRBD2 matches at 8 bases. This CDR3 has 15 amino acids. J was trimmed by 2 bases and V by 4 bases; bases with no gene match: 5. Germline CDR1 reads MRHNA; CDR2 reads SNTAGT. In nucleotides, the CDR3 is TGTGCCAGCAGTGCAAGCGGGGGAGCCACAGATACGCAGTATTTT. This gives the protein CASSASGGATDTQYF.

The gene calls are TRBV4-3 and TRBJ1-1, with 7 bases matching TRBD1. CDR3 length: 17 residues. Unmatched junction bases numbered 7, after V lost 0 bases and J lost 0 bases. Germline V gives CDR1 LGHNA, CDR2 YSLEER. The CDR3 here is CASSQDQGGLMNTEAFF. In DNA, the CDR3 is TGCGCCAGCAGCCAAGATCAGGGGGGCCTTATGAACACTGAAGCTTTCTTT.